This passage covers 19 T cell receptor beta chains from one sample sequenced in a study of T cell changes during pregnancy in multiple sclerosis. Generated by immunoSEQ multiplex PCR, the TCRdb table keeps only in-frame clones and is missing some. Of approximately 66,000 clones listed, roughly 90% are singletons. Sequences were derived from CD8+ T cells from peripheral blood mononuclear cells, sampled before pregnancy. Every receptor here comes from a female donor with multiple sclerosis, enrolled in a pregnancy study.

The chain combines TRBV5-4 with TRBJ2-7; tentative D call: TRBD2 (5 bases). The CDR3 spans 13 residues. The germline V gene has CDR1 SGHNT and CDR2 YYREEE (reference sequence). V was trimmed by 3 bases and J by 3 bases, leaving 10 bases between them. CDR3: CASSSVGGYEQYF. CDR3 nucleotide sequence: TGTGCCAGCAGCTCCGTAGGAGGCTACGAGCAGTACTTC.

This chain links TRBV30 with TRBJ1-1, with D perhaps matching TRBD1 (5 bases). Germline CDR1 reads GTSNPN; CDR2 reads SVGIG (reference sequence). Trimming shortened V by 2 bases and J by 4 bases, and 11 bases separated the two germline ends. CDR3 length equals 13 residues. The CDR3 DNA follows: TGTGCCTGGAGTAACGGGGGGGGCACTGAAGCTTTCTTT. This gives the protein CAWSNGGGTEAFF.

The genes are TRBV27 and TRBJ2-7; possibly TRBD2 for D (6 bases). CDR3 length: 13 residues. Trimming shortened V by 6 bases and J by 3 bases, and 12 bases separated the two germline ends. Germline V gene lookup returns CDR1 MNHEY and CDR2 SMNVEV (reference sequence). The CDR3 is CASSLLTSYEQYF. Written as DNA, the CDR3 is TGTGCCAGCAGCCTCCTGACTAGCTACGAGCAGTACTTC.

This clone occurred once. CDR3 sequence reads: CASSIRDTARYGYTF. CDR3 nucleotide sequence: TGTGCCAGTAGTATCCGGGACACCGCACGCTATGGCTACACCTTC. The chain uses TRBV19 and TRBJ1-2, with a possible D match to TRBD1 (6 bases). Germline loops: CDR1 LNHDA, CDR2 SQIVND (reference sequence). This CDR3 is 15 amino acids long. V lost 3 bases and J lost 4, with 15 bases in between.

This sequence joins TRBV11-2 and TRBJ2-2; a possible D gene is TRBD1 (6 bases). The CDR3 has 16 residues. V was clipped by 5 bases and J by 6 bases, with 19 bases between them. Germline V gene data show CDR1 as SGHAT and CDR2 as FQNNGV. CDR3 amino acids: CASSGKQGGIAGELFF. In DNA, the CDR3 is TGTGCCAGCAGCGGAAAACAGGGTGGAATCGCCGGGGAGCTGTTTTTT.

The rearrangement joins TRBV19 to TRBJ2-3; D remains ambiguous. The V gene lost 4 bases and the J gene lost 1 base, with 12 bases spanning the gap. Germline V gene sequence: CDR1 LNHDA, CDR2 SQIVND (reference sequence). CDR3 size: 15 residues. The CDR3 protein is CASSTLSQGTDTQYF. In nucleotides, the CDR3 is TGTGCCAGTAGTACCCTGAGTCAGGGCACAGATACGCAGTATTTT.

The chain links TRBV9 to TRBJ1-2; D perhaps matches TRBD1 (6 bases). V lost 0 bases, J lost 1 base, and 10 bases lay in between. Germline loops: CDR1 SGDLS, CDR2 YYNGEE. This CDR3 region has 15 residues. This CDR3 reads CASSVGTGSNYGYTF. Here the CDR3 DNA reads TGTGCCAGCAGCGTAGGTACAGGGAGTAACTATGGCTACACCTTC.

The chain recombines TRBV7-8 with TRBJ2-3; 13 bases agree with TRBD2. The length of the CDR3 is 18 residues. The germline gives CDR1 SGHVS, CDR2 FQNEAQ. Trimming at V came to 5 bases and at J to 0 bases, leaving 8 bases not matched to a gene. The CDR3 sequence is CASSTRLAGGLSTDTQYF. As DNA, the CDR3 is TGTGCCAGCAGCACTAGACTAGCGGGGGGACTAAGCACAGATACGCAGTATTTT.

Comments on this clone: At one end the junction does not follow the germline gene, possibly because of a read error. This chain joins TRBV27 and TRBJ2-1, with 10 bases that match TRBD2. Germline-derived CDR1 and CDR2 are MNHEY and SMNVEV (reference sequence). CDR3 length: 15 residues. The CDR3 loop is CASTLSGGAHNEQFF. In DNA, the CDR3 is TGTGCCAGCACTTTAAGCGGGGGGGCCCACAATGAGCAGTTCTTC.

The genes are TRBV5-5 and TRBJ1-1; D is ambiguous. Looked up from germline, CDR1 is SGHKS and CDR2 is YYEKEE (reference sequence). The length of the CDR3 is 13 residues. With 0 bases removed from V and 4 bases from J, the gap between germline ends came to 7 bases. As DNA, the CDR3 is TGTGCCAGCAGCTTGGTGGGGAGCACTGAAGCTTTCTTT. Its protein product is CASSLVGSTEAFF. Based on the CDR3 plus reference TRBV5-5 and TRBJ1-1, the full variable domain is DAGVTQSPTHLIKTRGQQVTLRCSPISGHKSVSWYQQVLGQGPQFIFQYYEKEERGRGNFPDRFSARQFPNYSSELNVNALLLGDSALYLCASSLVGSTEAFFGQGTRLTVV.

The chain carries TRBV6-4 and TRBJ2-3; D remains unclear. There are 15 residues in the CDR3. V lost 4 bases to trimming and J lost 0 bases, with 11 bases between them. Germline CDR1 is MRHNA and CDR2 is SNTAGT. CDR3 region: CASSVTSASTDTQYF. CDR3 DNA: TGTGCCAGCAGTGTTACTTCCGCGAGCACAGATACGCAGTATTTT.

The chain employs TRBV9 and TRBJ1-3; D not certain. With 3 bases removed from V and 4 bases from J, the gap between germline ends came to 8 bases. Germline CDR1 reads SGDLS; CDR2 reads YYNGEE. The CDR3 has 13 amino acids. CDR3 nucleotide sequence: TGTGCCAGCAGCGGCTCCGGGGGAAACACCATATATTTT. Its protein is CASSGSGGNTIYF.

CDR3 in DNA: TGCAGCGTTGAGGGCCAGGGGGATCAGCCCCAGCATTTT. The encoded protein is CSVEGQGDQPQHF. The chain has TRBV29-1 and TRBJ1-5; 7 bases align to TRBD1. The CDR3 sequence is 13 residues long. The germline CDR1 and CDR2 sequences are SQVTM and ANQGSEA. Trimming took 3 bases from V and 5 from J; bases not matched to a gene: 4.

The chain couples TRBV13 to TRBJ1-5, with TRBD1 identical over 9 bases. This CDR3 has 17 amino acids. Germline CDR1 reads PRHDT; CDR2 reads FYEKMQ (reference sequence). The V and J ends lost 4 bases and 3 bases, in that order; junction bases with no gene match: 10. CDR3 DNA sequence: TGTGCCAGCAGCTACCCGACAGGGGGACGGCACAATCAGCCCCAGCATTTT. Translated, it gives CASSYPTGGRHNQPQHF.

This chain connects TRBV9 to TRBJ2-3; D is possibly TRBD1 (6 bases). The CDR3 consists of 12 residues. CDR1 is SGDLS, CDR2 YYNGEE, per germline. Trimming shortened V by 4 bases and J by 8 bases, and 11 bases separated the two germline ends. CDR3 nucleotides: TGTGCCAGCAGCCCGGACAGATCTACGCAGTATTTT. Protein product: CASSPDRSTQYF.

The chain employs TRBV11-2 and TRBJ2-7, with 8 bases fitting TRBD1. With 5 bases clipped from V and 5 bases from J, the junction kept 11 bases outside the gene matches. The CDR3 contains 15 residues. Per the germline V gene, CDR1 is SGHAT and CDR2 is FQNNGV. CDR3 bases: TGTGCCAGCAGCATTTTTGGACAGGGAAGCGACGAGCAGTACTTC. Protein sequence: CASSIFGQGSDEQYF.

In nucleotides, the CDR3 is TGTGCCAGCAGAAACAGGGGTTCCTACGAGCAGTACTTC. Encoded protein: CASRNRGSYEQYF. J is TRBJ2-7 and V is TRBV6-5, with TRBD1 identical over 7 bases. The CDR3 is made up of 13 amino acids. The ends lost 6 bases at V and 1 base at J; junction bases unmatched: 3. Germline V gene sequence: CDR1 MNHEY, CDR2 SVGAGI.

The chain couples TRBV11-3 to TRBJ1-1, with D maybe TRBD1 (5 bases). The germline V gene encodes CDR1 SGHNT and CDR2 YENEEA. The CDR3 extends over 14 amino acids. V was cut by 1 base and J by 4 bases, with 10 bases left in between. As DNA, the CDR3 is TGTGCCAGCAGCTTAGGGGGCAGGGCCACTGAAGCTTTCTTT. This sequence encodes CASSLGGRATEAFF.

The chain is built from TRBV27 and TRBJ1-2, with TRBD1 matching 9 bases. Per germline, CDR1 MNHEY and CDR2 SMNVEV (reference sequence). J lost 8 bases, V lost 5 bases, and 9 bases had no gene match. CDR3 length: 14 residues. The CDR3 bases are TGTGCCAGCAGTCCCCTCTCGACAGGGGGGGGCTACACCTTC. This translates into CASSPLSTGGGYTF.